One sample yielded the 19 T cell receptor beta chains listed below, sequenced in a study of CD8+CD57+ T cells in acquired aplastic anemia. It was genomic DNA that served as the template for profiling TCR beta VDJ and CDR3. A single record per CDR3 protein comes from TCRdb applying MiXCR to the reads. The table lists a few hundred thousand distinct CDR3 sequences, 30% to 40% of them singletons, with 1% to 1.3% in the top ten. Sequenced: sorted CD4+, CD8+, or CD8+CD57+ T cells (not recorded which) from PBMCs. These receptors all stem from a human donor in good health, serving as a control.

The DNA of the CDR3 is TGTGCCAGCAGTTTTCGGGGTGTGGATGAGCAGTTCTTC. This encodes CASSFRGVDEQFF. The chain uses TRBV12-3 or TRBV12-4 and TRBJ2-1, with D possibly being TRBD2 (5 bases). This CDR3 spans 13 amino acids. V was pared by 3 bases and J by 8 bases, with 11 bases between.

This clonotype was counted a few times. A read error is possible here, since a much larger clone lies one base away. This chain links TRBV10-3 with TRBJ2-2, with D uncertain. This CDR3 has 13 residues. Deletions cut 4 bases from V and 6 bases from J, with 9 bases between. The germline V gene has CDR1 ENHRY and CDR2 SYGVKD. CDR3 residues: CAISGPSAGELFF. CDR3 in DNA: TGTGCCATCAGTGGCCCTTCTGCCGGGGAGCTGTTTTTT.

A remark on this clonotype: A much larger clone sits a single nucleotide away, making a read error possible. In nucleotides, the CDR3 is TGTGCCAGCAGTTACTCCACAGGTTTTAGTAGCTCACCCCTCCGCTTT. Translation gives CASSYSTGFSSSPLRF. V and J are TRBV6-5 and TRBJ1-6, with a weak D call TRBD1 (5 bases). Germline loops: CDR1 MNHEY, CDR2 SVGAGI. The CDR3 runs 16 residues.

The rearrangement uses TRBV15 and TRBJ2-5; tentatively, D is TRBD1 or TRBD2 (5 bases each). The germline gives CDR1 LNHNV, CDR2 YYDKDF (reference sequence). The V gene lost 0 bases and the J gene lost 5 bases, with 7 bases spanning the gap. This CDR3 contains 13 residues. Written as DNA, the CDR3 is TGTGCCACCAGCAGAGAGGGGGTGGAGACCCAGTACTTC. Its translation is CATSREGVETQYF.

This clonotype was observed a handful of times. The V call is TRBV4-2, the J call TRBJ2-1; D uncertain. V was trimmed by 5 bases and J by 5 bases, leaving 7 bases between them. Germline V gene data show CDR1 as LGHNA and CDR2 as YNFKEQ. The CDR3 consists of 12 residues. The CDR3 is CASSSIDNEQFF. The CDR3 DNA reads as TGTGCCAGCAGCAGTATAGACAATGAGCAGTTCTTC.

Concerning this clonotype: A single base separates this from a much larger clone, so it may be a read error. This rearrangement joins TRBV7-2 to TRBJ2-1; D unclear. Trimming removed 4 bases at V and 8 bases at J, with 15 bases between. Germline V CDR1 and CDR2: SGHTA, FQGNSA. This CDR3 has 14 residues. The CDR3 sequence is CASSSRLGYYEQFF. The CDR3 DNA follows: TGTGCCAGCAGCTCCCGATTGGGGTACTATGAGCAGTTCTTC.

In its sample, this clonotype was seen many times. The V and J genes are TRBV19 and TRBJ1-2, with a tentative D call TRBD1 (5 bases). V was pared by 6 bases and J by 8 bases, with 19 bases between. Germline V gene sequence: CDR1 LNHDA, CDR2 SQIVND (reference sequence). The CDR3 covers 14 residues. CDR3 nucleotides: TGTGCCAGTAGCCCCCTGACAGCGGTCCCGGGCTACACCTTC. This codes for CASSPLTAVPGYTF.

V and J are TRBV10-2 and TRBJ2-7; D is ambiguous. The CDR3 is 12 amino acids. The germline V gene has CDR1 WSHSY and CDR2 SAAADI. V dropped 3 bases and J dropped 3 bases, with 6 bases sitting between them. The CDR3 region has the DNA TGCGCCAGCAGTGACGATCTCTACGAGCAGTACTTC. It yields the protein CASSDDLYEQYF.

The chain couples TRBV9 to TRBJ2-5; weak D call: TRBD2 (5 bases). V was cut by 9 bases and J by 3 bases, with 15 bases left in between. Germline values: CDR1 SGDLS, CDR2 YYNGEE. This CDR3 spans 13 amino acids. DNA for the CDR3: TGTGCCATCAGTGAGCGGCAGGAAGAGACCCAGTACTTC. This translates into CAISERQEETQYF.

This chain links TRBV4-3 with TRBJ2-1; D not certain. The germline gives CDR1 LGHNA, CDR2 YSLEER. V lost 0 bases and J lost 7, with 7 bases in between. The CDR3 is made up of 13 amino acids. The CDR3 coding sequence is TGCGCCAGCAGCCAAGAGTCAGGAAATGAGCAGTTCTTC. Protein: CASSQESGNEQFF.

Many counts were recorded for this clonotype. The chain joins TRBV6-1 to TRBJ1-2; possible D gene TRBD1, 5 bases. Germline assignment: CDR1 MNHNS and CDR2 SASEGT. The CDR3 has 14 amino acids. V lost 1 base, J lost 8 bases, and 14 bases lay in between. The CDR3 nucleotides read TGTGCCAGCAGTGAAGGGCGGGCGGGGGAGGGCTACACCTTC. Its protein is CASSEGRAGEGYTF.

Only a few counts were recorded for this clonotype. An end of the junction differs from the germline gene, which may be a read error. The chain is built from TRBV10-1 and TRBJ1-1; 8 bases match TRBD1. The length of the CDR3 is 13 residues. The germline gives CDR1 WNHNN, CDR2 SYGVQD (reference sequence). The CDR3 sequence is CAGSLDRGTEAFF. The CDR3, as DNA: TGCGCCGGCAGCCTAGACAGGGGAACTGAAGCTTTCTTT.

This clonotype appeared many times. The chain joins TRBV2 to TRBJ1-1; no reliable D call. This CDR3 has 14 residues. The V end lost 7 bases, the J end lost 0 bases, and 12 bases lay between the germline ends. CDR1 is SNHLY and CDR2 is FYNNEI in the germline V gene. The CDR3 here is CASKATHLNTEAFF. The CDR3 nucleotides are TGTGCCAGCAAGGCGACACACCTGAACACTGAAGCTTTCTTT.

At least ten counts were recorded for this clonotype. The chain has TRBV7-3 and TRBJ2-7; 10 bases are a match to TRBD1. The V segment lost 4 bases and the J segment 6 bases; nucleotides outside the gene matches: 3. Per germline, CDR1 SGHTA and CDR2 FQGTGA. The CDR3 sequence is 13 residues long. In nucleotides, the CDR3 is TGTGCCAGCAGCTCGGGACAGGGGACCGAGCAGTACTTC. It is translated as CASSSGQGTEQYF.

This clonotype was seen repeatedly, ten times or more. This may be a read error: a much more frequent sequence differs by one nucleotide. The CDR3 DNA reads as TGTGCCAGTATGAGACGGGACCGCCTCTATGGCCACACCTTC. Protein product: CASMRRDRLYGHTF. The genes are TRBV19 and TRBJ1-2; D might be TRBD1 (5 bases). This CDR3 contains 14 residues. The germline V gene has CDR1 LNHDA and CDR2 SQIVND (reference sequence).

This clonotype was seen once. The chain employs TRBV15 and TRBJ1-2; 10 positions agree with TRBD1. Germline lookup yields CDR1 LNHNV and CDR2 YYDKDF (reference sequence). With V trimmed by 5 bases and J by 2 bases, 5 bases remained unmatched. The CDR3 has 15 amino acids. CDR3 sequence: CATSFRTGGNYGYTF. Here the CDR3 DNA reads TGTGCCACCAGCTTCCGGACAGGGGGAAACTATGGCTACACCTTC.

The chain employs TRBV5-8 and TRBJ1-6; D uncertain. V dropped 4 bases and J dropped 7 bases, with 12 bases sitting between them. CDR1 and CDR2 (germline): SGHTS, YDEGEE. This CDR3 has 14 residues. The CDR3 loop is CASSPGLGNSPLHF. CDR3 nucleotide sequence: TGTGCCAGCAGCCCGGGCCTAGGAAATTCACCCCTCCACTTT.

The genes are TRBV10-3 and TRBJ2-7; D call uncertain. This CDR3 comprises 14 residues. Trimming removed 6 bases at V and 6 bases at J, with 18 bases between. Germline V gene lookup returns CDR1 ENHRY and CDR2 SYGVKD. Here the CDR3 reads CAIRYTLEDGEQYF. The CDR3 DNA reads TGTGCCATCAGGTACACGTTAGAGGATGGCGAGCAGTACTTC.

As regards this clonotype: A much larger clone lies one base from this, so it may be a read error. The chain recombines TRBV7-3 with TRBJ2-3; 9 bases match TRBD2. CDR1 SGHTA and CDR2 FQGTGA come from the germline V gene. This CDR3 has 15 residues. CDR3 loop: CASSPQRGAKDTQCF. The CDR3 bases are TGTGCCAGCAGCCCTCAGCGGGGGGCGAAAGATACGCAGTGTTTT.